This T cell receptor (beta chain) was found in a study of cytomegalovirus exposure and HLA in healthy donors. Primers included in the PCR were 60 Vbeta and 13 Jbeta primers. The data were produced by immunoSEQ multiplex PCR, yet TCRdb's version contains in-frame clones alone and is incomplete. The sample carries fewer than 250,000 clones, roughly 80% recorded once. Trimming took 2 bases from V and 9 from J, leaving 14 bases between them. The V gene's germline CDR1 is SGHDN and CDR2 FVKESK. This CDR3 has 14 residues. The clonotype comes from a woman under 40 in good health and CMV-seropositive. The sequenced material came from PBMCs. This chain links TRBV14 with TRBJ2-1; D not certain. CDR3 residues: CASSQPQVLGEQFF. CDR3 in DNA: TGTGCCAGCAGCCAACCGCAGGTACTGGGTGAGCAGTTCTTC.